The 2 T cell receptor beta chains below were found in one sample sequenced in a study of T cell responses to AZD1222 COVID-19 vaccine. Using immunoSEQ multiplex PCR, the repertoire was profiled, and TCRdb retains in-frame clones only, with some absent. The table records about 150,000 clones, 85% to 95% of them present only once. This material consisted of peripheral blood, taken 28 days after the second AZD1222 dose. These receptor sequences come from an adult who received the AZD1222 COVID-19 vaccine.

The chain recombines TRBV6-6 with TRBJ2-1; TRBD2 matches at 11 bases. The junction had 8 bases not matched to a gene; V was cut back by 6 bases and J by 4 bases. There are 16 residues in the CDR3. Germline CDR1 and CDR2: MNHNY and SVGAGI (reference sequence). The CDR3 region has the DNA TGTGCCAGCAGACCCCTCGGGACTAGCGGTTACAATGAGCAGTTCTTC. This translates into CASRPLGTSGYNEQFF.

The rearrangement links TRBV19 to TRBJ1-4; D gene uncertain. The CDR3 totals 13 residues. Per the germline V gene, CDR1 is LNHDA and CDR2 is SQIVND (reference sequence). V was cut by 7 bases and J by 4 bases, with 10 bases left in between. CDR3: CASTRRINEKLFF. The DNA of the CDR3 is TGTGCCAGTACCCGGCGGATTAATGAAAAACTGTTTTTT.